One and the same sample provided the 20 T cell receptor beta chains below, sequenced in a study of shared T cell receptors in the human thymus. The assay was immunoSEQ multiplex PCR, and TCRdb's table has in-frame clones only and misses some. This table holds under 700,000 clones, 75% to 80% found once. These data were also filed under a second study, of human thymus T cells.

The sample consisted of thymocytes. All receptors come from a boy under two years old with a congenital heart defect.

The chain joins TRBV12-5 to TRBJ2-7; 9 bases align to TRBD1. The CDR3 consists of 16 residues. The germline gives CDR1 LGHNT, CDR2 FRNRAP. Unmatched junction bases numbered 10, after V lost 5 bases and J lost 2 bases. The CDR3 loop is CASGPRDGTGPYEQYF. The CDR3 coding sequence is TGTGCTAGTGGTCCCCGTGACGGGACAGGGCCCTACGAGCAGTACTTC.

The chain combines TRBV14 with TRBJ1-1; no firm D call. Germline V gives CDR1 SGHDN, CDR2 FVKESK. Trimming stripped 3 bases from V and 5 bases from J, with 16 bases between. The CDR3 is 15 amino acids. The chain's CDR3 is CASSQREGRRTEAFF. The CDR3 DNA is TGTGCCAGCAGCCAGAGGGAAGGGAGGAGGACTGAAGCTTTCTTT. Looking up the rest from reference TRBV14 and TRBJ1-1 gives the full variable domain: EAGVTQFPSHSVIEKGQTVTLRCDPISGHDNLYWYRRVMGKEIKFLLHFVKESKQDESGMPNNRFLAERTGGTYSTLKVQPAELEDSGVYFCASSQREGRRTEAFFGQGTRLTVV.

The CDR3 DNA follows: TGCGCCAGCAGCCAGGGCGGGGGCACTCCTCCTAGATCCTACGAGCAGTACTTC. It yields the protein CASSQGGGTPPRSYEQYF. The chain carries TRBV4-1 and TRBJ2-7; TRBD2 is a possible D gene (7 bases). Germline CDR1 MGHRA, CDR2 YSYEKL. With 3 bases removed from V and 1 base from J, the gap between germline ends came to 22 bases. The CDR3 loop spans 18 amino acids.

The chain uses TRBV5-4 and TRBJ2-3, with 13 bases that match TRBD2. J was trimmed by 2 bases and V by 4 bases; bases with no gene match: 10. Germline CDR1 is SGHNT and CDR2 is YYREEE (reference sequence). The CDR3 sequence is 18 residues long. In nucleotides, the CDR3 is TGTGCCAGCAGCCCGGCACCGGGACTAGCGGGGATCACAGATACGCAGTATTTT. As protein: CASSPAPGLAGITDTQYF.

The V call is TRBV11-3, the J call TRBJ2-3, with TRBD2 as a possible D gene (6 bases). The CDR3 is made up of 16 amino acids. Trimming took off 5 bases at V and 6 bases at J, with 21 bases between the two ends. CDR1 and CDR2 from the germline V gene are SGHNT and YENEEA. The CDR3 sequence is CASSGEVAGAGDTQYF. Here the CDR3 DNA reads TGTGCCAGCAGCGGGGAGGTGGCGGGCGCCGGGGATACGCAGTATTTT.

The chain has TRBV28 and TRBJ2-2; TRBD1 matches at 7 bases. Germline V gene data show CDR1 as MDHEN and CDR2 as SYDVKM. Trimming at V came to 6 bases and at J to 15 bases, leaving 7 bases not matched to a gene. This CDR3 region has 11 residues. CDR3 amino acids: CASRLTGKMFF. CDR3 DNA sequence: TGTGCCAGCAGATTGACAGGGAAGATGTTTTTT.

The rearrangement links TRBV11-1 to TRBJ1-1; 11 bases are a match to TRBD1. V shed 1 base, J shed 5 bases, and the junction held 6 bases outside the gene matches. The CDR3 sequence is 16 residues long. Germline V lookup: CDR1 SGHAT, CDR2 FQDESV (reference sequence). This chain's CDR3 is CASSLEKDRGRTEAFF. The DNA of the CDR3 is TGTGCCAGCAGCTTAGAAAAGGACAGGGGGCGTACTGAAGCTTTCTTT. The full variable domain, with the rest looked up from reference TRBV11-1 and TRBJ1-1, is EAEVAQSPRYKITEKSQAVAFWCDPISGHATLYWYRQILGQGPELLVQFQDESVVDDSQLPKDRFSAERLKGVDSTLKIQPAELGDSAMYLCASSLEKDRGRTEAFFGQGTRLTVV.

The chain employs TRBV6-1 and TRBJ2-7; D is ambiguous. This CDR3 comprises 13 residues. Germline assignment: CDR1 MNHNS and CDR2 SASEGT. V gave up 7 bases and J gave up 3 bases, with 13 bases separating them. CDR3: CASKGARNYEQYF. The CDR3 coding sequence is TGTGCCAGCAAAGGAGCTAGAAACTACGAGCAGTACTTC.

The rearrangement uses TRBV28 and TRBJ2-5; D might be TRBD2 (6 bases). CDR1 is MDHEN and CDR2 is SYDVKM in the germline V gene. The CDR3 has 14 amino acids. The germline V and J ends were trimmed by 3 bases and 2 bases, with 10 bases remaining between them. CDR3 sequence reads: CASSFGGNQETQYF. The CDR3 DNA follows: TGTGCCAGCAGTTTTGGCGGGAATCAAGAGACCCAGTACTTC.

This chain connects TRBV5-1 to TRBJ1-5, with a possible D match to TRBD1 (6 bases). Per the germline V gene, CDR1 is SGHRS and CDR2 is YFSETQ. The CDR3 runs to 18 residues. V was shortened by 0 bases and J by 0 bases, with 16 bases between the two germline ends. The CDR3 loop reads CASSLARSWTASNQPQHF. The CDR3 DNA sequence: TGCGCCAGCAGCTTGGCTCGATCATGGACAGCTAGCAATCAGCCCCAGCATTTT.

The chain employs TRBV5-6 and TRBJ1-2; 9 bases are shared with TRBD1. Germline CDR1 and CDR2: SGHDT and YYEEEE. CDR3 length: 15 residues. The V segment lost 3 bases and the J segment 0 bases; nucleotides outside the gene matches: 3. The CDR3 DNA follows: TGTGCCAGCAGCTGGCGACAGGGGGCTAACTATGGCTACACCTTC. Translation: CASSWRQGANYGYTF.

This clone showed up just once. The genes are TRBV5-1 and TRBJ1-2; 11 bases are a match to TRBD1. The J segment lost 7 bases and the V segment lost 4 bases, leaving 12 bases of the junction unmatched. This CDR3 has 16 amino acids. The germline CDR1 and CDR2 sequences are SGHRS and YFSETQ. The CDR3 is CASSPLRGQGAAGYTF. In DNA form, the CDR3 reads TGCGCCAGCAGCCCTCTTCGAGGACAGGGGGCAGCTGGCTACACCTTC.

This clone was seen a few times. CDR3 nucleotides: TGCGCCAGCAGCCTAAGACAGGGGGATGAAAAACTGTTTTTT. Amino acid sequence: CASSLRQGDEKLFF. V gene TRBV4-1 combines with J gene TRBJ1-4; TRBD1 agrees at 9 bases. The CDR3 has 14 residues. V was pared by 4 bases and J by 6 bases, with 3 bases of the junction left unmatched. Germline CDR1 is MGHRA and CDR2 is YSYEKL.

The genes are TRBV4-1 and TRBJ2-7; 7 nucleotides line up with TRBD2. The ends lost 4 bases at V and 1 base at J; junction bases unmatched: 10. The CDR3 has 16 amino acids. Looked up from germline, CDR1 is MGHRA and CDR2 is YSYEKL. For the CDR3, the DNA is TGCGCCAGCAGCCTCGGGACGGGAGGACGATCCTACGAGCAGTACTTC. This translates into CASSLGTGGRSYEQYF.

The chain combines TRBV28 with TRBJ1-3; D may be TRBD1 (5 bases). Germline CDR1 MDHEN, CDR2 SYDVKM. The ends were cut back, 5 bases at V and 3 bases at J, with 8 bases in the middle. CDR3 length: 13 residues. The CDR3 spells CASSTGHGNTIYF. The CDR3 bases are TGTGCCAGCAGTACCGGACATGGAAACACCATATATTTT.

The V and J genes are TRBV16 and TRBJ2-1; 10 bases are a match to TRBD1. This CDR3 region has 20 residues. After removal of 4 bases from V and 5 bases from J, the junction contained 20 bases not matched to a gene. The germline V gene encodes CDR1 KGHSY and CDR2 FQNENV. The CDR3 coding sequence is TGTGCCAGCAGCCCTCATCACCCCTGGGGCTGGGACAGGGGCCACAATGAGCAGTTCTTC. Translation gives CASSPHHPWGWDRGHNEQFF.

The chain links TRBV14 to TRBJ2-1; D is perhaps TRBD2 (6 bases). Germline V gives CDR1 SGHDN, CDR2 FVKESK. This CDR3 has 16 residues. V dropped 3 bases and J dropped 8 bases, with 20 bases sitting between them. The CDR3 reads CASSQTGTPFWDEQFF. In nucleotides, the CDR3 is TGTGCCAGCAGCCAGACCGGGACTCCCTTTTGGGATGAGCAGTTCTTC.

This clone came up once. The CDR3 DNA is TGTGCCAGCTGCCGCAGGGAGGGGGACGAGCAGTACTTC. The encoded protein is CASCRREGDEQYF. V usage is TRBV7-9 and J usage is TRBJ2-7, with a weak D call TRBD2 (7 bases). The CDR3 has 13 amino acids. Per the germline V gene, CDR1 is SEHNR and CDR2 is FQNEAQ (reference sequence). V lost 8 bases and J lost 5, with 16 bases in between. Looking up the rest from reference TRBV7-9 and TRBJ2-7 gives the full variable domain: DTGVSQNPRHKITKRGQNVTFRCDPISEHNRLYWYRQTLGQGPEFLTYFQNEAQLEKSRLLSDRFSAERPKGSFSTLEIQRTEQGDSAMYLCASCRREGDEQYFGPGTRLTVT.

The V and J genes are TRBV4-3 and TRBJ2-3, with TRBD2 as a possible D gene (6 bases). Germline V gives CDR1 LGHNA, CDR2 YSLEER. The V gene lost 4 bases and the J gene lost 2 bases, with 16 bases spanning the gap. The CDR3 runs 16 residues. The CDR3 nucleotides are TGCGCCAGCAGCCCTGCTCGACTAGATCACACAGATACGCAGTATTTT. This gives the protein CASSPARLDHTDTQYF.

V gene TRBV6-6 combines with J gene TRBJ2-1, with D perhaps matching TRBD2 (6 bases). Germline loops: CDR1 MNHNY, CDR2 SVGAGI (reference sequence). Trimming took off 4 bases at V and 1 base at J, with 14 bases between the two ends. This CDR3 region has 16 residues. The CDR3 nucleotides are TGTGCCAGCAGTTTCATGGCGGGGAGGTCCTACAATGAGCAGTTCTTC. Translating gives CASSFMAGRSYNEQFF.